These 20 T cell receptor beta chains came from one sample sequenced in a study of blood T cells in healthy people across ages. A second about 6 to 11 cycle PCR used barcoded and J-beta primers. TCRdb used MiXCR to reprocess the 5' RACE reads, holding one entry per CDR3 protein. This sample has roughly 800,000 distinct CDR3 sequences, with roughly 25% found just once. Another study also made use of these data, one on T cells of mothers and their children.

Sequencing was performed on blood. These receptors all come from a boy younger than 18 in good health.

In DNA, the CDR3 is TGCGCCAGCAGCCAAGTGGAGTATAATTCACCCCTCCACTTT. Encoded protein: CASSQVEYNSPLHF. The chain carries TRBV4-3 and TRBJ1-6; D is undetermined. The CDR3 loop spans 14 amino acids. The germline CDR1 and CDR2 sequences are LGHNA and YSLEER. The germline V and J ends were trimmed by 1 base and 4 bases, with 5 bases remaining between them.

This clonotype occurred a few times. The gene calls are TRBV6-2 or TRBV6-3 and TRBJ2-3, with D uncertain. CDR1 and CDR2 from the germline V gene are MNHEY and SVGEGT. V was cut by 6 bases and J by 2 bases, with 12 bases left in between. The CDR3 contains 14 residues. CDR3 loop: CASSRGSVTDTQYF. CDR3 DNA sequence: TGTGCCAGCAGCCGCGGCAGCGTCACAGATACGCAGTATTTT.

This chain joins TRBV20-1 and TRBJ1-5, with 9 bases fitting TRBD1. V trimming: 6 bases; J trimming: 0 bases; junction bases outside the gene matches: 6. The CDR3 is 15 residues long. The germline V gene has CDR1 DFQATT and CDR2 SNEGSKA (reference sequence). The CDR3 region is CSARTGVLSNQPQHF. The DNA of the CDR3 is TGCAGTGCAAGGACAGGGGTTCTTAGCAATCAGCCCCAGCATTTT.

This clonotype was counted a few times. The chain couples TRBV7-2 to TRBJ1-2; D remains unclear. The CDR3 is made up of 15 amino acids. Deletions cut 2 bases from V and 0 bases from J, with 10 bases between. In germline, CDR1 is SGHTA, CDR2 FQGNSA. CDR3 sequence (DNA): TGTGCCAGCAGCTTAATCCCCGGAGCTAACTATGGCTACACCTTC. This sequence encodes CASSLIPGANYGYTF.

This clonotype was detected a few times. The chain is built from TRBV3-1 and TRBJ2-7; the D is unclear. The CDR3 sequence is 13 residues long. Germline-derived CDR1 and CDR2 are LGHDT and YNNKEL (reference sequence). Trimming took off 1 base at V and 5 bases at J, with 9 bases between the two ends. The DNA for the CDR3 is TGTGCCAGCAGCCAAGTCTCTAGAGACGAGCAGTACTTC. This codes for CASSQVSRDEQYF.

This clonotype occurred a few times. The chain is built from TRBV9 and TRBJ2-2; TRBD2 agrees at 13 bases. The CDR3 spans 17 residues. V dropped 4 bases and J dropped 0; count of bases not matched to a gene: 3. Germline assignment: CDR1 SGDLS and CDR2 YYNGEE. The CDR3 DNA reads TGTGCCAGCAGCACCGGACTAGCGGGAGCGAACACCGGGGAGCTGTTTTTT. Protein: CASSTGLAGANTGELFF.

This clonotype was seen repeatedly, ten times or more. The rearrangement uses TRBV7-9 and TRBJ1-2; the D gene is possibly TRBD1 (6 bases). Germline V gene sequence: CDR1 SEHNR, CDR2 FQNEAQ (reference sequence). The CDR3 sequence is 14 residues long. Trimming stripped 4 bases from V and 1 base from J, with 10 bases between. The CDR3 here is CASSSTGLNYGYTF. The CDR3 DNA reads TGTGCCAGCAGCTCGACAGGTCTTAACTATGGCTACACCTTC. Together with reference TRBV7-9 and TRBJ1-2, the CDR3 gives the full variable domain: DTGVSQNPRHKITKRGQNVTFRCDPISEHNRLYWYRQTLGQGPEFLTYFQNEAQLEKSRLLSDRFSAERPKGSFSTLEIQRTEQGDSAMYLCASSSTGLNYGYTFGSGTRLTVV.

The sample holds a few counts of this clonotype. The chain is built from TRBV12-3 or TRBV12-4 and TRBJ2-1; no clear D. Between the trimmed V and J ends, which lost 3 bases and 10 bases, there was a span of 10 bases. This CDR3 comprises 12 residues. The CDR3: CASSFGFREQFF. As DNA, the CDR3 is TGTGCCAGCAGTTTTGGATTCAGGGAGCAGTTCTTC.

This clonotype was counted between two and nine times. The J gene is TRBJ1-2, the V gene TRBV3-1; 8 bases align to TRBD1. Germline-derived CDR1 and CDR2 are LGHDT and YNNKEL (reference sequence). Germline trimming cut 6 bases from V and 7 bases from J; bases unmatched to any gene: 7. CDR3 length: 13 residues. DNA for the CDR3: TGTGCCAGCAGACGGACAGGGAATGGTGGCTACACCTTC. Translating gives CASRRTGNGGYTF.

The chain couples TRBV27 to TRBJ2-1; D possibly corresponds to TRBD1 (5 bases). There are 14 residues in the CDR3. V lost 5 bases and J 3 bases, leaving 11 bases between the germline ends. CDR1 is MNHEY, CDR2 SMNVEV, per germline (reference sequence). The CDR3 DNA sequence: TGTGCCAGCAGTATCAGGGTTCGCTACAATGAGCAGTTCTTC. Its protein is CASSIRVRYNEQFF.

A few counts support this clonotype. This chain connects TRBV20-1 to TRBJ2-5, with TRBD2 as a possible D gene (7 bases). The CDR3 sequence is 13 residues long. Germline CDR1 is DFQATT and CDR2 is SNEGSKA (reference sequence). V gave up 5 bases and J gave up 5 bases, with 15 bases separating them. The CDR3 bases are TGCAGTGCTGGCCGCGGGGGCGGGGAGACCCAGTACTTC. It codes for CSAGRGGGETQYF.

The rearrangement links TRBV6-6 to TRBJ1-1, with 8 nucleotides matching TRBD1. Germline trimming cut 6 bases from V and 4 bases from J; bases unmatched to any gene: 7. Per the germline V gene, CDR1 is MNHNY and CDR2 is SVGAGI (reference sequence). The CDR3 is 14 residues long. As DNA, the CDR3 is TGTGCCAGCAGCTGGAACAGGGGGGGCACTGAAGCTTTCTTT. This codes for CASSWNRGGTEAFF.

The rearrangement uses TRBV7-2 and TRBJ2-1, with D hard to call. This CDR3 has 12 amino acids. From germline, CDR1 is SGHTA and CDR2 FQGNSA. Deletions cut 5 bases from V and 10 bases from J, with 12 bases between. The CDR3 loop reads CASSLWRGEQFF. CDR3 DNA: TGTGCCAGCAGCCTGTGGCGAGGCGAGCAGTTCTTC. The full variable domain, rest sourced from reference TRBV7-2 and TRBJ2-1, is GAGVSQSPSNKVTEKGKDVELRCDPISGHTALYWYRQSLGQGLEFLIYFQGNSAPDKSGLPSDRFSAERTGGSVSTLTIQRTQQEDSAVYLCASSLWRGEQFFGPGTRLTVL.

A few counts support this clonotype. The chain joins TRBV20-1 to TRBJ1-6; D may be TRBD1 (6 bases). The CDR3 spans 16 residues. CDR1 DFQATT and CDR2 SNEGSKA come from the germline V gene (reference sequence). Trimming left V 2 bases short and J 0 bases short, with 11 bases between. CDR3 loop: CSARRQESSYNSPLHF. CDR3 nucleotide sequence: TGCAGTGCTAGAAGACAGGAGAGCTCCTATAATTCACCCCTCCACTTT.

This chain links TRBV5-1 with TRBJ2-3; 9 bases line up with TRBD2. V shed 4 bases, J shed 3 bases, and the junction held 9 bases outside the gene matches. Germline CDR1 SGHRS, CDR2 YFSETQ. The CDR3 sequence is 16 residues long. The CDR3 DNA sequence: TGCGCCAGCAGCACCACTAGCGGGTCTATTACAGATACGCAGTATTTT. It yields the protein CASSTTSGSITDTQYF.

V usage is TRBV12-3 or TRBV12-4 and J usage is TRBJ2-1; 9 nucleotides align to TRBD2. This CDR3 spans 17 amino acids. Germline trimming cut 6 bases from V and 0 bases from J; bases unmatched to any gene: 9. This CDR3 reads CASRERGAGSSYNEQFF. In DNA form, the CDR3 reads TGTGCCAGCAGGGAGCGGGGGGCGGGAAGCTCCTACAATGAGCAGTTCTTC.

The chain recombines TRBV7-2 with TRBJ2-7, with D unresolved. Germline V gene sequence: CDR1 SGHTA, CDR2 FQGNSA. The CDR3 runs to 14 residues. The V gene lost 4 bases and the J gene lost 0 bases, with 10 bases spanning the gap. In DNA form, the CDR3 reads TGTGCCAGCAGCTCGTCGATGAGCTCCTACGAGCAGTACTTC. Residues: CASSSSMSSYEQYF.

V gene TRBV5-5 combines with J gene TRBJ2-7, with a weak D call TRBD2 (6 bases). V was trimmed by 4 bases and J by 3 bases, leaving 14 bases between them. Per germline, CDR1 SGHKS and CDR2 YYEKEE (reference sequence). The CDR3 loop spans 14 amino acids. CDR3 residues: CASSVRDWIYEQYF. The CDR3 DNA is TGTGCCAGCAGCGTCCGGGACTGGATCTACGAGCAGTACTTC.

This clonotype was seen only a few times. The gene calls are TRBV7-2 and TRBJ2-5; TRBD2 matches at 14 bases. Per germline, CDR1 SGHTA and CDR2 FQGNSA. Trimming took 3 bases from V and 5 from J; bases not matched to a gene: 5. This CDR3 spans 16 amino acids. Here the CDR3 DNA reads TGTGCCAGCAGCTTGGCAGGACTAGCGGGAGGCGAGACCCAGTACTTC. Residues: CASSLAGLAGGETQYF.

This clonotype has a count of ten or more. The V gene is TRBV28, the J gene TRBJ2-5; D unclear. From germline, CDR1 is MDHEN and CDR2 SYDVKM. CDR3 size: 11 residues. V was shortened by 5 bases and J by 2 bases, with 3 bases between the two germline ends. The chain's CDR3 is CASSEQETQYF. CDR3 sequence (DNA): TGTGCCAGCAGTGAACAAGAGACCCAGTACTTC.